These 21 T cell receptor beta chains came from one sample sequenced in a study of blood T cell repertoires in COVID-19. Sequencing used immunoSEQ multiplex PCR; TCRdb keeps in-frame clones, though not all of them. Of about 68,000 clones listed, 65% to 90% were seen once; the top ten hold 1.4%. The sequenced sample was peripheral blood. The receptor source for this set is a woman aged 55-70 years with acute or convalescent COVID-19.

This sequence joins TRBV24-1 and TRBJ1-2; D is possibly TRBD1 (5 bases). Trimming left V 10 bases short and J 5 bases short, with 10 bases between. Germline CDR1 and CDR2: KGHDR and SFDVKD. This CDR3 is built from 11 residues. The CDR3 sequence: CATHPGYGYTF. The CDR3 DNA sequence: TGTGCCACGCATCCAGGGTATGGCTACACCTTC.

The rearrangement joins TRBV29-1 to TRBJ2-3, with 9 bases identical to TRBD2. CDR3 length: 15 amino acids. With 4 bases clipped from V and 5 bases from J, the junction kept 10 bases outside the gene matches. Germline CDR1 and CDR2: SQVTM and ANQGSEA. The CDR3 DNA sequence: TGCAGCGTTGCCACCGTAGCGGGAGCGGGAGATACGCAGTATTTT. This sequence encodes CSVATVAGAGDTQYF.

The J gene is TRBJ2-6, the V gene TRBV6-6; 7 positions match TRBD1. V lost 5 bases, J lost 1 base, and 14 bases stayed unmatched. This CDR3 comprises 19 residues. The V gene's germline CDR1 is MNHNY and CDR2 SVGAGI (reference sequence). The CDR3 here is CASSRRAFETGSGANVLTF. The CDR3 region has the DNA TGTGCCAGCAGTCGTCGTGCCTTTGAGACAGGGTCTGGGGCCAACGTCCTGACTTTC.

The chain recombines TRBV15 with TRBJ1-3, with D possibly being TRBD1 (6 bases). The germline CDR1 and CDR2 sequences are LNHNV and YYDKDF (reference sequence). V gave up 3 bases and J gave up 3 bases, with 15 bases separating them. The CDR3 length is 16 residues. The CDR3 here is CATSRVDRIGGNTIYF. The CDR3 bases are TGTGCCACCAGCAGGGTAGACAGGATCGGTGGAAACACCATATATTTT.

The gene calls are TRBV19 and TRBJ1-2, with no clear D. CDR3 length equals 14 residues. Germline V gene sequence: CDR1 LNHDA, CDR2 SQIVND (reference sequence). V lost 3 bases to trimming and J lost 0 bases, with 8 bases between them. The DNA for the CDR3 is TGTGCCAGTAGTATTAACCCTACTAACTATGGCTACACCTTC. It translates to CASSINPTNYGYTF.

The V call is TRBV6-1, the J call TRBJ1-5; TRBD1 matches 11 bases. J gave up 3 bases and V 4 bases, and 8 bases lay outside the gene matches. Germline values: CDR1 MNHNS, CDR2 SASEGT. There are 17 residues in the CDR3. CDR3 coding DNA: TGTGCCAGCAGTGCAACGGGGACAGGGGGATCCAATCAGCCCCAGCATTTT. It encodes CASSATGTGGSNQPQHF.

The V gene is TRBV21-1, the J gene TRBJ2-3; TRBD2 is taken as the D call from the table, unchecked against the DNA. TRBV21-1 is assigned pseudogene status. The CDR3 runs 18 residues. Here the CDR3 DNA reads TGTGCCAGCCGTCGCCTAGCGGGAGGGGGCCGGGGCACAGATACGCAGTATTTT. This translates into CASRRLAGGGRGTDTQYF.

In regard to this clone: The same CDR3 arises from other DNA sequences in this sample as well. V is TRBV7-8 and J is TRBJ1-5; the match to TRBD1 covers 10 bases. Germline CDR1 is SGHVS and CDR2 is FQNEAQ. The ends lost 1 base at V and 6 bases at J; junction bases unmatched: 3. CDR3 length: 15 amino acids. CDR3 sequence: CASSLGQGAGQPQHF. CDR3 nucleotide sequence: TGTGCCAGCAGCTTAGGACAGGGGGCTGGTCAGCCCCAGCATTTT.

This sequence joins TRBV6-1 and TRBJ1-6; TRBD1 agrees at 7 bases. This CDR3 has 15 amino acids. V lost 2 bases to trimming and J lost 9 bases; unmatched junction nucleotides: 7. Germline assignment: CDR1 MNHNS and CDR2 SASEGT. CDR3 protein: CASSELTGKSSPLHF. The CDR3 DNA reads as TGTGCCAGCAGTGAACTGACAGGGAAGAGTTCACCCCTCCACTTT.

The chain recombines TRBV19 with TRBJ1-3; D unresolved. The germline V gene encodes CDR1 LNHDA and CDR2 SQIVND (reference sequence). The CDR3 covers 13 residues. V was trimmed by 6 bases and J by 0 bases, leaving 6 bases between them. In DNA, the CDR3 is TGTGCCAGTAGCCTAGGCTCTGGAAACACCATATATTTT. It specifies CASSLGSGNTIYF.

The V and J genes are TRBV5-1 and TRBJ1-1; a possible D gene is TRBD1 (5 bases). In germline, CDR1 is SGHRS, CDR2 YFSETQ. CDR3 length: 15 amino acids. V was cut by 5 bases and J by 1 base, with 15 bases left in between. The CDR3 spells CASRPGGSGNTEAFF. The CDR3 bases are TGCGCCAGCAGACCGGGGGGATCAGGGAACACTGAAGCTTTCTTT.

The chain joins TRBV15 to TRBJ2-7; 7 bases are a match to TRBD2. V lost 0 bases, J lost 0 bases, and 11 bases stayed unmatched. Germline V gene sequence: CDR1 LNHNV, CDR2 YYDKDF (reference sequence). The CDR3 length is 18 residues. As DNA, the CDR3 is TGTGCCACCAGCAGAGATAAGGGCGGGGGTCGCCTCTCCTACGAGCAGTACTTC. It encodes CATSRDKGGGRLSYEQYF.

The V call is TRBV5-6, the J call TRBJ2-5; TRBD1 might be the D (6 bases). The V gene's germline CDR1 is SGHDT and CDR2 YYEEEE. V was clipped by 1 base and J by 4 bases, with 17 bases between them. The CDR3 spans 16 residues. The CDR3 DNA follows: TGTGCCAGCAGCTTGTGGTTCGGGACAAGGGGAGAGACCCAGTACTTC. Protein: CASSLWFGTRGETQYF.

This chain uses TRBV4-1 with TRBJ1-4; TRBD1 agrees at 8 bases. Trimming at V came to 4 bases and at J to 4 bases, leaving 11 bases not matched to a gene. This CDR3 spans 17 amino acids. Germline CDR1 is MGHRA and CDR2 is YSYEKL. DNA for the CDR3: TGCGCCAGCAGCCTCAGGGGGCGAACCCTGCATAATGAAAAACTGTTTTTT. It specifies CASSLRGRTLHNEKLFF.

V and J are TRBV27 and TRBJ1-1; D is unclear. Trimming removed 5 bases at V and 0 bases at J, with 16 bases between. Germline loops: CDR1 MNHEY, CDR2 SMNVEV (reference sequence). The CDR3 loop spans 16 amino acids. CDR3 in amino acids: CASSHSQPPMNTEAFF. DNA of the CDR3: TGTGCCAGCAGTCACAGCCAACCCCCCATGAACACTGAAGCTTTCTTT.

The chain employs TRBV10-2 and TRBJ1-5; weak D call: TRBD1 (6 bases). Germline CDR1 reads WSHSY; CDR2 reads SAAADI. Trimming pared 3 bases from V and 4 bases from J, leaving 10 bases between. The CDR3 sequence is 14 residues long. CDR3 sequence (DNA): TGCGCCAGCAGTGAAACAGGGAGAAATCAGCCCCAGCATTTT. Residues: CASSETGRNQPQHF.

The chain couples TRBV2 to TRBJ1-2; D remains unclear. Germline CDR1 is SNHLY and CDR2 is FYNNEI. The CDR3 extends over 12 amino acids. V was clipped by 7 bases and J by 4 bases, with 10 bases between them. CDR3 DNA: TGTGCCAGCAATCAGGCCCTCTATGGCTACACCTTC. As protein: CASNQALYGYTF.

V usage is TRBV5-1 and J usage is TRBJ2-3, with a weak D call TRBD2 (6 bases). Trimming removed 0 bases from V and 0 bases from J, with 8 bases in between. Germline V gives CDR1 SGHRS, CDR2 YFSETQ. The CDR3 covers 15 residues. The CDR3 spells CASSLGLESTDTQYF. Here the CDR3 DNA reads TGCGCCAGCAGCTTGGGACTAGAGAGCACAGATACGCAGTATTTT.

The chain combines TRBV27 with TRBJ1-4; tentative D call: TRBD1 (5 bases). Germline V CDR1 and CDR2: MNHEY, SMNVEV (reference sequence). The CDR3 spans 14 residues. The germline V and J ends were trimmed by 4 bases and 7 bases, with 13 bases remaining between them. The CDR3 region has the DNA TGTGCCAGCAGTTCCCGCGGAGGGGCTGAAAAACTGTTTTTT. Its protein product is CASSSRGGAEKLFF.

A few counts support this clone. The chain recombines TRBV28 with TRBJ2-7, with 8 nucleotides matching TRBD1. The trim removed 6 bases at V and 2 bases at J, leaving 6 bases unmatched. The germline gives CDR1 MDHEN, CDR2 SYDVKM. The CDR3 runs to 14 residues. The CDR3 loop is CASRTGGWTYEQYF. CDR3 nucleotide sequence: TGTGCCAGCAGAACAGGGGGGTGGACCTACGAGCAGTACTTC.

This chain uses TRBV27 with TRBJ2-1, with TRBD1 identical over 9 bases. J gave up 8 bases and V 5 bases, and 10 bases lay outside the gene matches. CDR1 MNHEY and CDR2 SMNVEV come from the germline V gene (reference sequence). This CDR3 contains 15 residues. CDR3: CASSAQGATKDEQFF. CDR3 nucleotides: TGTGCCAGCAGTGCACAGGGGGCTACAAAGGATGAGCAGTTCTTC.